These 19 T cell receptor beta chains were sequenced from one sample in a study of T cell repertoires in cytomegalovirus infection. TCRdb itself ran the reads through MiXCR, one entry per CDR3 protein. The data show some 200,000 distinct CDR3 sequences, around 40% seen once. No antigens are known for them. The sequencing used CD8+ T cells from cultured PBMCs, collected from culture after CMV antigen stimulation. The receptors derive from a human donor in good health (CMV status not recorded). Some clones in this sample may be carry-over from other donors' samples.

This clonotype was detected a few times. This chain joins TRBV2 and TRBJ1-4; D uncertain. The length of the CDR3 is 12 residues. The germline V gene encodes CDR1 SNHLY and CDR2 FYNNEI. Trimming left V 11 bases short and J 7 bases short, with 14 bases between. CDR3 nucleotides: TGTGCCTTCAAAGGAGTTGGTGAAAAACTGTTTTTT. Protein product: CAFKGVGEKLFF.

V and J are TRBV4-1 and TRBJ1-5; no clear D gene. The CDR3 covers 16 residues. The germline V gene has CDR1 MGHRA and CDR2 YSYEKL. Between the trimmed V and J ends, which lost 0 bases and 0 bases, there was a span of 9 bases. CDR3 sequence: CASSQDRAISNQPQHF. Here the CDR3 DNA reads TGCGCCAGCAGCCAAGATCGGGCCATTAGCAATCAGCCCCAGCATTTT.

The chain links TRBV2 to TRBJ1-1; 8 bases line up with TRBD1. This CDR3 comprises 15 residues. Per the germline V gene, CDR1 is SNHLY and CDR2 is FYNNEI. V trimming: 9 bases; J trimming: 0 bases; junction bases outside the gene matches: 9. CDR3 in DNA: TGTGCCAGTCTAGGAGCAGGGGGCATGAACACTGAAGCTTTCTTT. Residues: CASLGAGGMNTEAFF.

The chain couples TRBV15 to TRBJ2-7; D is perhaps TRBD2 (6 bases). V was trimmed by 5 bases and J by 4 bases, leaving 21 bases between them. The CDR3 spans 16 residues. Per the germline V gene, CDR1 is LNHNV and CDR2 is YYDKDF (reference sequence). CDR3 in DNA: TGTGCCACCAGCTCCCCCCCATGGCGGGCGGGGTACGAGCAGTACTTC. It encodes CATSSPPWRAGYEQYF.

This clonotype was picked up many times. The gene calls are TRBV11-2 and TRBJ2-7; TRBD1 is a possible D gene (7 bases). This CDR3 is built from 15 residues. Per germline, CDR1 SGHAT and CDR2 FQNNGV. Trimming cost V 6 bases and J 2 bases, with 17 bases left between them. CDR3 DNA: TGTGCCAGCAGGGGACTGGACAGGACACCCTACGAGCAGTACTTC. Encoded protein: CASRGLDRTPYEQYF.

This chain links TRBV27 with TRBJ2-3, with D tentatively TRBD1 (6 bases). CDR3 size: 14 residues. The V end lost 5 bases, the J end lost 6 bases, and 15 bases lay between the germline ends. Germline V CDR1 and CDR2: MNHEY, SMNVEV (reference sequence). The CDR3 DNA sequence: TGTGCCAGCAGTCCCGGGACATGTTTGGATACGCAGTATTTT. Its translation: CASSPGTCLDTQYF.

This clonotype was recorded a few times. The chain combines TRBV7-9 with TRBJ1-1, with D maybe TRBD1 (5 bases). With 0 bases removed from V and 1 base from J, the gap between germline ends came to 9 bases. This CDR3 comprises 15 residues. Germline V lookup: CDR1 SEHNR, CDR2 FQNEAQ (reference sequence). CDR3: CASSLAGGTNTEAFF. CDR3 DNA: TGTGCCAGCAGCTTAGCGGGAGGGACGAACACTGAAGCTTTCTTT.

V is TRBV7-3 and J is TRBJ1-5; 7 bases are a match to TRBD1. The CDR3 runs 15 residues. With 3 bases clipped from V and 4 bases from J, the junction kept 6 bases outside the gene matches. Germline assignment: CDR1 SGHTA and CDR2 FQGTGA. The CDR3 DNA follows: TGTGCCAGCAGCTTGGAGACAGGGAGAAATCAGCCCCAGCATTTT. Protein product: CASSLETGRNQPQHF.

J is TRBJ2-1 and V is TRBV28; TRBD1 might be the D (5 bases). Germline assignment: CDR1 MDHEN and CDR2 SYDVKM. Trimming took off 7 bases at V and 2 bases at J, with 9 bases between the two ends. The CDR3 runs to 13 residues. This chain's CDR3 is CASTTDPYNEQFF. CDR3 bases: TGTGCCAGCACGACAGACCCCTACAATGAGCAGTTCTTC.

The CDR3 DNA reads as TGTGCCAGCAGCTTTAAGAGGGAGGTCGCAGATACGCAGTATTTT. This translates into CASSFKREVADTQYF. This chain links TRBV5-4 with TRBJ2-3, with a possible D match to TRBD2 (6 bases). Germline V gene lookup returns CDR1 SGHNT and CDR2 YYREEE (reference sequence). The ends were cut back, 2 bases at V and 4 bases at J, with 14 bases in the middle. The CDR3 has 15 residues.

This sequence joins TRBV12-5 and TRBJ2-1, with D unresolved. Germline-derived CDR1 and CDR2 are LGHNT and FRNRAP. The CDR3 covers 16 residues. V was cut by 4 bases and J by 4 bases, with 17 bases left in between. The CDR3 DNA sequence: TGTGCTAGTGGTTCGGCGACCTCCGCCCAATACAATGAGCAGTTCTTC. This translates into CASGSATSAQYNEQFF.

This chain connects TRBV7-2 to TRBJ2-1; D unclear. The V gene's germline CDR1 is SGHTA and CDR2 FQGNSA. Trimming removed 4 bases from V and 10 bases from J, with 8 bases in between. The CDR3 contains 11 residues. This CDR3 reads CASSSPVEQFF. Here the CDR3 DNA reads TGTGCCAGCAGCTCCCCCGTGGAGCAGTTCTTC.

This clonotype was recorded only once. The chain is built from TRBV7-9 and TRBJ1-1, with a tentative D call TRBD1 (5 bases). Per germline, CDR1 SEHNR and CDR2 FQNEAQ (reference sequence). The V gene lost 1 base and the J gene lost 8 bases, with 20 bases spanning the gap. The CDR3 has 16 amino acids. CDR3 in amino acids: CASSLDAQGLGVEAFF. The CDR3 DNA sequence: TGTGCCAGCAGCTTAGACGCCCAGGGACTCGGTGTAGAAGCTTTCTTT.

This chain connects TRBV24-1 to TRBJ1-5; unclear D gene. V was cut by 6 bases and J by 0 bases, with 2 bases left in between. CDR1 and CDR2 from the germline V gene are KGHDR and SFDVKD. The CDR3 covers 12 residues. The CDR3 protein is CATSSSNQPQHF. The CDR3 DNA follows: TGTGCCACCAGTAGTAGCAATCAGCCCCAGCATTTT.

This clonotype showed up just a few times. The V call is TRBV7-3, the J call TRBJ2-3; D call uncertain. V lost 5 bases and J lost 0, with 9 bases in between. Per the germline V gene, CDR1 is SGHTA and CDR2 is FQGTGA. The CDR3 runs 14 residues. This CDR3 reads CASSPEDSTDTQYF. In DNA, the CDR3 is TGTGCCAGCAGCCCAGAGGACAGCACAGATACGCAGTATTTT.

The chain recombines TRBV5-1 with TRBJ2-1; tentative D call: TRBD1 (6 bases). This CDR3 region has 15 residues. Trimming stripped 3 bases from V and 4 bases from J, with 14 bases between. Germline CDR1 reads SGHRS; CDR2 reads YFSETQ. The CDR3, as DNA: TGCGCCAGCAGCTGGACAGAGAACAGGTACAATGAGCAGTTCTTC. Its protein product is CASSWTENRYNEQFF.

The J gene is TRBJ2-5, the V gene TRBV6-8; a possible D gene is TRBD1 (6 bases). With 6 bases removed from V and 5 bases from J, the gap between germline ends came to 25 bases. CDR1 and CDR2 from the germline V gene are MNHGY and SAAAGT. The CDR3 is 17 residues long. CDR3 coding DNA: TGTGCCAGCAGCACCTACAGGGAAGGGCTCCCCGGGGAGACCCAGTACTTC. Encoded protein: CASSTYREGLPGETQYF.

The chain has TRBV11-1 and TRBJ2-2, with a tentative D call TRBD1 (6 bases). The CDR3 extends over 16 amino acids. V was cut by 4 bases and J by 5 bases, with 17 bases left in between. Germline V gives CDR1 SGHAT, CDR2 FQDESV (reference sequence). CDR3 bases: TGTGCCAGCAGCTCGCGTTTCGACAGGCGGACCGGGGAGCTGTTTTTT. Translating gives CASSSRFDRRTGELFF. The entire variable domain, with the rest obtained from reference TRBV11-1 and TRBJ2-2, is as follows: EAEVAQSPRYKITEKSQAVAFWCDPISGHATLYWYRQILGQGPELLVQFQDESVVDDSQLPKDRFSAERLKGVDSTLKIQPAELGDSAMYLCASSSRFDRRTGELFFGEGSRLTVL.

This clonotype was picked up a small number of times. The chain is built from TRBV7-6 and TRBJ1-4, with D uncertain. The germline V and J ends were trimmed by 2 bases and 3 bases, with 10 bases remaining between them. Germline V gene lookup returns CDR1 SGHVS and CDR2 FNYEAQ. This CDR3 has 15 amino acids. CDR3: CASSLFGEANEKLFF. The DNA of the CDR3 is TGTGCCAGCAGCTTATTTGGGGAAGCTAATGAAAAACTGTTTTTT.